A selection of T cell receptor beta chains follows, all from one sample in a study of blood T cell repertoires in COVID-19. Libraries were prepared by immunoSEQ multiplex PCR; TCRdb keeps only in-frame clonotypes and omits some of them. The table has 230,000 or so clones, around 91% seen once. Sequencing was carried out using peripheral blood. These receptors all come from a woman aged 55-70 years with COVID-19, enrolled during active disease. Each CDR3 is given with its conserved first and last residue. A D gene is named only where the DNA matches it firmly. For some rows the clone size is stated as once, few or many, or as a class when expanded; others skip it.

v_call	clone_size	j_call	d_call	cdr3_aa	cdr3_nt
TRBV6-2/TRBV6-3	.	TRBJ2-7	TRBD2	CASSQLRGGLEQYF	TGTGCCAGCAGTCAACTTCGGGGGGGACTCGAGCAGTACTTC
TRBV19	.	TRBJ2-5	.	CASSPREPETQYF	TGTGCCAGTAGTCCCCGGGAGCCGGAGACCCAGTACTTC
TRBV7-9	.	TRBJ2-7	.	CASSSKVGGKTYEQYF	TGTGCCAGCAGCTCCAAGGTTGGAGGTAAAACCTACGAGCAGTACTTC
TRBV11-2	once	TRBJ2-2	TRBD1	CASSSLTGSTGELFF	TGTGCCAGCAGCTCATTGACAGGGAGCACCGGGGAGCTGTTTTTT
TRBV19	.	TRBJ1-6	TRBD1	CASNPGQGFNSPLHF	TGTGCCAGTAATCCGGGACAGGGGTTTAATTCACCCCTCCACTTT
TRBV18	.	TRBJ2-7	.	CASSPPGRSTGEQYF	TGTGCCAGCTCACCACCGGGGAGATCCACCGGTGAGCAGTACTTC
TRBV19	.	TRBJ2-1	TRBD2	CASSPSPGGGRGNEQFF	TGTGCCAGTAGTCCCAGCCCGGGGGGGGGCCGGGGCAATGAGCAGTTCTTC
TRBV4-3	.	TRBJ1-2	TRBD1	CASSHDDRDYGYTF	TGCGCCAGCAGCCACGACGACAGGGACTATGGCTACACCTTC
TRBV11-2	.	TRBJ1-1	.	CASSLDRDTEAFF	TGTGCCAGCAGCTTAGACAGGGACACTGAAGCTTTCTTT
TRBV6-5	few	TRBJ1-1	.	CASSYGGGTEAFF	TGTGCCAGCAGTTATGGGGGGGGGACTGAAGCTTTCTTT
TRBV19	.	TRBJ2-7	.	CASSSYQAGEQYF	TGTGCCAGTAGTAGCTACCAGGCAGGCGAGCAGTACTTC
TRBV5-5	once	TRBJ2-7	TRBD2	CASSARLAGLYEQYF	TGTGCCAGCAGCGCCCGACTAGCGGGGCTCTACGAGCAGTACTTC
TRBV29-1	.	TRBJ1-1	TRBD1	CSVEGGDRGVPEAFF	TGCAGCGTTGAAGGCGGAGACAGGGGAGTCCCTGAAGCTTTCTTT
TRBV5-1	once	TRBJ1-2	.	CASSLAHTGNYGYTF	TGCGCCAGCAGCTTGGCCCACACAGGGAACTATGGCTACACCTTC
TRBV10-3	once	TRBJ2-3	TRBD2	CAISEPSGGDTQYF	TGTGCCATCAGTGAGCCTAGCGGGGGAGATACGCAGTATTTT
TRBV3-1/TRBV3-2	.	TRBJ1-2	TRBD1	CASNAGDSNYGYTF	TGTGCCAGCAACGCCGGGGACAGCAACTATGGCTACACCTTC
TRBV7-2	few	TRBJ2-4	TRBD1	CASTSTLTGGNIQYF	TGTGCCAGCACCTCGACACTTACAGGGGGAAACATTCAGTACTTC
TRBV11-2	.	TRBJ2-2	.	CASSLDYGTGELFF	TGTGCCAGCAGCTTAGACTACGGCACCGGGGAGCTGTTTTTT